These T cell receptor beta chains were read from a single sample in a study of T-cell reconstitution after alpha-beta-depleted transplantation in children. Via MiXCR, TCRdb re-called the PCR reads, giving one row per CDR3 protein. The sample shows 250,000 or so distinct CDR3 sequences, roughly a quarter of them seen only once. The sequencing here drew on PBMCs, mostly from graft donor cells, taken 360 days after TCRalphabeta/CD19-depleted stem cell transplant. These receptors came from a female patient between 2 and 10 years old who had a stem cell transplant for congenital amegakaryocytic thrombocytopenia, so the T cells may come from the graft donor. Both conserved end residues are part of each CDR3. The D gene is left open where the match is weak. Size tells how often a clone was seen (once, few, many) or the class of an expanded clone, and some rows leave it out.

cdr3_aa cdr3_nt v_call d_call clone_size j_call
CASSPTSGRDEQYF TGTGCCAGCAGCCCAACTAGCGGGAGGGACGAGCAGTACTTC TRBV7-9 TRBD2 - TRBJ2-7
CSVVWSRDYNYGYTF TGCAGCGTTGTTTGGTCCAGGGACTATAACTATGGCTACACCTTC TRBV29-1 - few TRBJ1-2
CASSDMGEGYEQYF TGTGCCAGCAGTGACATGGGGGAGGGCTACGAGCAGTACTTC TRBV6-1 TRBD2 - TRBJ2-7
CSARSLIGGNQPQHF TGCAGTGCTAGATCTTTGATCGGGGGCAATCAGCCCCAGCATTTT TRBV20-1 - - TRBJ1-5
CASSLPGLLHTQYF TGTGCCAGCAGCCTACCGGGACTTCTCCATACGCAGTATTTT TRBV9 - few TRBJ2-3
CASSLAPRGKMNTEAFF TGTGCCAGCAGCTTAGCCCCCAGGGGAAAGATGAACACTGAAGCTTTCTTT TRBV7-2 - - TRBJ1-1
CASSYADRVISPLHF TGTGCCAGCAGTTACGCAGACAGGGTTATTTCACCCCTCCACTTT TRBV6-2/TRBV6-3 TRBD1 few TRBJ1-6
CAGGGVGTEAFF TGTGCCGGCGGGGGTGTGGGCACTGAAGCTTTCTTT TRBV28 - few TRBJ1-1
CASSLGAGPPNTGELFF TGCGCCAGCAGCTTGGGAGCGGGGCCCCCGAACACCGGGGAGCTGTTTTTT TRBV5-1 TRBD2 - TRBJ2-2
CASSPGGTSDYNEQFF TGTGCCAGCAGCCCTGGGGGGACTAGCGACTACAATGAGCAGTTCTTC TRBV11-2 TRBD2 few TRBJ2-1
CASSFFYPGTSVRETQYF TGTGCCAGCAGTTTTTTCTACCCCGGGACTAGCGTCAGGGAGACCCAGTACTTC TRBV28 TRBD2 few TRBJ2-5
CASSSRPGQGYNEQFF TGTGCCAGCAGTTCCCGACCGGGACAGGGGTACAATGAGCAGTTCTTC TRBV12-3/TRBV12-4 TRBD1 many TRBJ2-1
CASSFGGHGEQFF TGTGCCAGCAGCTTCGGGGGACACGGTGAGCAGTTCTTC TRBV7-9 - - TRBJ2-1
CASSRTQGTEAFF TGCGCCAGCAGCCGCACTCAGGGCACTGAAGCTTTCTTT TRBV4-1 - - TRBJ1-1
CASSQGLPWTYEQYF TGTGCCAGCAGTCAGGGACTGCCGTGGACCTACGAGCAGTACTTC TRBV12-3/TRBV12-4 - few TRBJ2-7
CASSFAGVGEKLFF TGTGCCAGCAGCTTCGCAGGGGTCGGGGAAAAACTGTTTTTT TRBV13 - few TRBJ1-4
CASSSRASGNTEAFF TGTGCCAGCAGCTCGAGGGCGTCAGGGAACACTGAAGCTTTCTTT TRBV27 - - TRBJ1-1
CASSQIRGIGNSPLHF TGCGCCAGCAGCCAAATTCGAGGGATCGGTAATTCACCCCTCCACTTT TRBV4-3 - few TRBJ1-6
CASSVSGTNTGELFF TGTGCCAGCAGTGTTAGCGGAACGAACACCGGGGAGCTGTTTTTT TRBV27 - - TRBJ2-2
CASSHTSEDTQYF TGTGCCAGCAGTCACACATCGGAAGATACGCAGTATTTT TRBV12-3/TRBV12-4 - - TRBJ2-3
CASSLVVSSGGDQETQYF TGCGCCAGCAGCTTGGTAGTTTCTAGCGGGGGGGACCAAGAGACCCAGTACTTC TRBV5-1 TRBD2 - TRBJ2-5
CASSPPGGIKRNSYNEQFF TGTGCCAGCTCACCACCGGGGGGAATAAAGCGCAACTCCTACAATGAGCAGTTCTTC TRBV18 - many TRBJ2-1
CASSLERRGDTQYF TGTGCCAGCAGCCTCGAACGGCGGGGAGATACGCAGTATTTT TRBV28 - - TRBJ2-3
CASSSWLAENYNEQFF TGTGCCAGTAGTAGTTGGCTAGCGGAAAACTACAATGAGCAGTTCTTC TRBV19 TRBD2 few TRBJ2-1
CASSWGGLVNEQFF TGTGCCAGCAGCTGGGGGGGCCTGGTTAATGAGCAGTTCTTC TRBV5-5 - few TRBJ2-1
CSGRTGHTEAFF TGCAGCGGCCGGACAGGGCACACTGAAGCTTTCTTT TRBV29-1 TRBD1 few TRBJ1-1
CASSVDGRVGTDTQYF TGTGCCAGCAGCGTAGATGGCAGGGTGGGCACAGATACGCAGTATTTT TRBV9 - - TRBJ2-3
CASSEGAGEQYF TGTGCCAGCAGTGAGGGGGCCGGGGAGCAGTACTTC TRBV12-3/TRBV12-4 TRBD1 few TRBJ2-7
CASSLLRTLNTGELFF TGCGCCAGCAGCCTTCTTCGGACCCTGAACACCGGGGAGCTGTTTTTT TRBV5-1 - - TRBJ2-2
CSARVDGSNEKLFF TGCAGTGCTAGAGTAGACGGTTCTAATGAAAAACTGTTTTTT TRBV20-1 - few TRBJ1-4
CASSLVLFGTEAFF TGCGCCAGCAGCTTGGTTTTGTTCGGCACTGAAGCTTTCTTT TRBV5-1 - - TRBJ1-1
CASIWGQGSTDTQYF TGTGCCAGCATTTGGGGGCAGGGGAGCACAGATACGCAGTATTTT TRBV2 - few TRBJ2-3
CASSLDRWYGELFF TGCGCCAGCAGCTTGGACCGGTGGTACGGGGAGCTGTTTTTT TRBV5-1 - many TRBJ2-2
CASSSGPNRADYEQYF TGTGCCAGCAGCTCAGGGCCGAACAGGGCAGACTACGAGCAGTACTTC TRBV7-9 - - TRBJ2-7
CATSDFGGPETQYF TGTGCCACCAGTGATTTTGGGGGGCCAGAGACCCAGTACTTC TRBV24-1 - few TRBJ2-5
CASSQPGGGTGELFF TGCGCCAGCAGCCAACCAGGGGGGGGGACCGGGGAGCTGTTTTTT TRBV4-1 - few TRBJ2-2
CSARDVRPLEQYF TGCAGTGCTAGAGATGTTCGCCCCCTCGAGCAGTACTTC TRBV20-1 - - TRBJ2-7
CASSFRADTQYF TGTGCCAGCAGTTTCCGTGCAGATACGCAGTATTTT TRBV12-3/TRBV12-4 - many TRBJ2-3
CASSLVRYRGGSGNTIYF TGTGCCAGCAGCCTGGTTCGTTACAGGGGAGGCTCTGGAAACACCATATATTTT TRBV28 TRBD1 - TRBJ1-3
CASRDRATYEQYF TGTGCCAGTAGGGACAGGGCGACCTACGAGCAGTACTTC TRBV19 TRBD1 few TRBJ2-7
CASSSTSIIHTF TGTGCCAGCAGTTCCACCTCAATTATACATACCTTC TRBV28 - - TRBJ1-2
CASSLGEGRQDTQYF TGTGCCAGCAGCTTGGGGGAGGGCCGGCAAGATACGCAGTATTTT TRBV7-3 TRBD2 few TRBJ2-3
CATSRDHSYNEQFF TGTGCCACCAGCAGAGACCACAGCTACAATGAGCAGTTCTTC TRBV15 - few TRBJ2-1
CAISDSVRDQPQHF TGTGCCATCAGTGATTCGGTGAGGGATCAGCCCCAGCATTTT TRBV10-3 - many TRBJ1-5
CASSRLPWDAYEQYF TGCGCCAGCAGCCGCCTACCCTGGGACGCCTACGAGCAGTACTTC TRBV5-1 - - TRBJ2-7
CASSSGLEYEQYF TGCGCCAGCAGCTCGGGACTAGAGTACGAGCAGTACTTC TRBV5-1 TRBD2 few TRBJ2-7
CASSLTSGEAGELFF TGCGCCAGCAGCTTGACTAGCGGGGAGGCCGGGGAGCTGTTTTTT TRBV5-1 TRBD2 - TRBJ2-2
CSARTGKLSNSPLHF TGCAGTGCGCGGACAGGGAAGCTCAGTAATTCACCCCTCCACTTT TRBV20-1 TRBD1 - TRBJ1-6
CASSLPGGDPDGYTF TGTGCCAGCAGCTTACCAGGGGGGGACCCTGATGGCTACACCTTC TRBV7-9 TRBD1 - TRBJ1-2
CASSLATSGKETQYF TGCGCCAGCAGCCTAGCCACTAGCGGAAAAGAGACCCAGTACTTC TRBV4-3 TRBD2 few TRBJ2-5
CASSLESGTGANVLTF TGTGCCAGCAGCTTAGAGTCGGGGACTGGGGCCAACGTCCTGACTTTC TRBV7-2 - few TRBJ2-6
CASSPLAGGTNTGELFF TGTGCCAGCAGCCCACTAGCGGGGGGTACGAACACCGGGGAGCTGTTTTTT TRBV9 TRBD2 once TRBJ2-2
CASSWTGSSYNEQFF TGTGCCAGCAGCTGGACAGGGAGCTCCTACAATGAGCAGTTCTTC TRBV11-2 TRBD1 few TRBJ2-1
CASSYEGRHSNQPQHF TGTGCCAGCAGTTATGAGGGGCGCCATAGCAATCAGCCCCAGCATTTT TRBV6-5 - - TRBJ1-5
CASSLIRGPYNSPLHF TGTGCCAGCAGCTTGATCAGGGGCCCATATAATTCACCCCTCCACTTT TRBV5-6 - once TRBJ1-6
CASSSPLAGGPYEQLF TGTGCCAGCAGCTCACCCCTAGCGGGAGGGCCCTATGAGCAGCTCTTC TRBV7-8 TRBD2 - TRBJ2-1
CASSQARGRGETQYF TGTGCCAGCAGCCAAGCGCGGGGGCGAGGAGAGACCCAGTACTTC TRBV3-1 - - TRBJ2-5
CATTLRADTQYF TGTGCCACCACCCTGCGGGCAGATACGCAGTATTTT TRBV28 - - TRBJ2-3
CASSQVSSGGTYNEQFF TGTGCCAGCAGCCAAGTCTCTAGCGGGGGCACCTACAATGAGCAGTTCTTC TRBV4-2 TRBD2 many TRBJ2-1
CASSYSVVADSYEQYF TGTGCCAGCAGTTACTCGGTGGTAGCGGACTCCTACGAGCAGTACTTC TRBV6-2/TRBV6-3 - - TRBJ2-7